This T cell receptor beta chain was identified in a study of blood T cell repertoires in COVID-19. Participants were aged about 18 to 95 years, lived in over 20 US areas, and enrolled virtually. Cohort assignment relied on participant-reported clinical history. Assay: immunoSEQ multiplex PCR; the TCRdb copy retains only in-frame clones and omits some. The sample consists of around 320,000 clones, around nine tenths of them appearing once. The sample consisted of PBMCs or T cells enriched from blood (not recorded which). This clonotype was obtained from a young woman who had been exposed to COVID-19.

Here the CDR3 DNA reads TGTGCCAGCAGCTTAATACAGGACTACAATGAGCAGTTCTTC. Translated: CASSLIQDYNEQFF. V gene TRBV7-2 combines with J gene TRBJ2-1; possible D gene TRBD1, 5 bases. The V and J ends lost 2 bases and 3 bases respectively, with 8 bases between them. CDR1 is SGHTA, CDR2 FQGNSA, per germline. The CDR3 runs 14 residues.